The 2 T cell receptor beta chains listed next were all sequenced from one sample in a study of CD8 T cells in ankylosing spondylitis. Overall study results and limits: In ankylosing spondylitis blood, a motif of seven to nine highly homologous TCR beta variants appeared characteristic.

These receptors' targets are unknown. TCRdb re-called the 5' RACE reads with MiXCR, one entry per CDR3 protein. Among about 540,000 distinct CDR3 sequences listed, over 9.5% were seen once. Sequenced material: blood, either unsorted or a sorted T cell fraction (not recorded which). These receptors were taken from a male donor with ankylosing spondylitis.

The table lists this clonotype with a few counts. V is TRBV12-3 or TRBV12-4 and J is TRBJ1-3, with 7 nucleotides matching TRBD1. The CDR3 length is 15 residues. Losses at the gene ends were 5 bases for V and 0 bases for J; bases not matched to a gene: 4. DNA for the CDR3: TGTGCCAGCAGTCGACAGGGTTGCTCTGGAAACACCATATATTTT. Amino acids: CASSRQGCSGNTIYF.

The rearrangement links TRBV12-3 or TRBV12-4 to TRBJ2-2; 11 nucleotides agree with TRBD2. J gave up 7 bases and V 5 bases, and 6 bases lay outside the gene matches. The CDR3 runs 15 residues. The CDR3 region has the DNA TGTGCCAGCAGTGCCCGACTAGCGGGATTCGGGGAGCTGTTTTTT. Its translation: CASSARLAGFGELFF.